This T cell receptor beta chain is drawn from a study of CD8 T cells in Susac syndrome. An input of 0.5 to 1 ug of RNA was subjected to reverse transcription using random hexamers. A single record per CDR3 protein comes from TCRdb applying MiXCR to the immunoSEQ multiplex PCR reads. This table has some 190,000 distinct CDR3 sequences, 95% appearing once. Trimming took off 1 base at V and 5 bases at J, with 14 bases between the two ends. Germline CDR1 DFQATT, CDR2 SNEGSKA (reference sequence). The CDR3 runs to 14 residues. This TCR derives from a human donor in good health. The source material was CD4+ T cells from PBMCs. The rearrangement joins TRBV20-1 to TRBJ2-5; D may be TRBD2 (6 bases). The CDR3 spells CSARAAGTLETQYF. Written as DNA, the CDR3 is TGCAGTGCTAGAGCGGCAGGGACTTTGGAGACCCAGTACTTC.